These T cell receptor beta chains were read from a single sample in a study of T-cell reconstitution after alpha-beta-depleted transplantation in children. TCRdb recomputed calls from the PCR reads with MiXCR, one row per CDR3 protein. The sample carries roughly 120,000 distinct CDR3 sequences, approximately 22% recorded once. Sequencing was performed on PBMCs, mostly from graft donor cells, taken 180 days after TCRalphabeta/CD19-depleted stem cell transplant. The receptors stem from a male patient aged 2-15 years who had a stem cell transplant for chronic granulomatous disease, so the T cells may come from the graft donor. Each CDR3 is given with its conserved first and last residue. A D gene is named only where the DNA matches it firmly. A clone size is listed for some rows: how often the clone was seen (once, few, many), or a class if it is expanded.

>TRBV12-3/TRBV12-4|-|-|TRBJ1-6
CASTLLGAIDNSPLHF
TGTGCCAGCACCTTATTAGGGGCAATCGATAATTCACCCCTCCACTTT
>TRBV12-3/TRBV12-4|-|few|TRBJ2-7
CASSYRGSTYEQYF
TGTGCCAGCAGTTACCGAGGATCGACCTACGAGCAGTACTTC
>TRBV9|-|many|TRBJ1-1
CASSVEQATEAFF
TGTGCCAGCAGCGTAGAACAGGCCACTGAAGCTTTCTTT
>TRBV3-1|TRBD2|few|TRBJ2-1
CASSQIAGGPINEQFF
TGTGCCAGCAGCCAAATAGCGGGAGGGCCAATCAATGAGCAGTTCTTC
>TRBV6-5|-|many|TRBJ2-7
CASSYSGVDEQYF
TGTGCCAGCAGTTACTCGGGGGTGGACGAGCAGTACTTC
>TRBV20-1|-|many|TRBJ2-4
CSATGEGENIQYF
TGCAGTGCCACAGGGGAGGGGGAAAACATTCAGTACTTC
>TRBV11-2|-|many|TRBJ1-6
CASSLEGTRGSPLHF
TGTGCCAGCAGCTTAGAGGGGACCCGGGGTTCACCCCTCCACTTT
>TRBV7-9|TRBD2|-|TRBJ2-1
CASSWTGTSGVMQFF
TGTGCCAGCAGCTGGACCGGGACTAGCGGGGTGATGCAGTTCTTC
>TRBV11-3|-|-|TRBJ2-5
CASSLGLLGDETQYF
TGTGCCAGCAGCTTAGGTCTCTTGGGGGATGAGACCCAGTACTTC
>TRBV9|TRBD2|many|TRBJ2-1
CASSFRWDAGGNEQFF
TGTGCCAGCAGCTTCAGGTGGGACGCGGGGGGCAATGAGCAGTTCTTC
>TRBV19|TRBD2|many|TRBJ2-1
CASSTRLALDEQFF
TGTGCCAGTAGTACCCGACTAGCGCTCGATGAGCAGTTCTTC
>TRBV15|-|many|TRBJ2-6
CATSRELVLNGANVLTF
TGTGCCACCAGCAGAGAGTTAGTTCTAAATGGGGCCAACGTCCTGACTTTC
>TRBV20-1|-|many|TRBJ2-5
CSARAPLGGETQYF
TGCAGTGCTAGAGCCCCCCTGGGGGGAGAGACCCAGTACTTC
>TRBV29-1|TRBD2|many|TRBJ2-1
CSVEQRLANEQFF
TGCAGCGTTGAGCAGAGACTAGCAAATGAGCAGTTCTTC
>TRBV29-1|TRBD2|many|TRBJ2-1
CSAWKRERIYNEQFF
TGCAGCGCCTGGAAGCGGGAGAGAATCTACAATGAGCAGTTCTTC
>TRBV5-1|-|-|TRBJ2-2
CASRQGYNTGELFF
TGCGCCAGCCGCCAGGGTTATAACACCGGGGAGCTGTTTTTT
>TRBV5-1|TRBD1|-|TRBJ2-2
CASSNRDRNTGELFF
TGCGCCAGCAGCAACCGGGACAGGAACACCGGGGAGCTGTTTTTT
>TRBV20-1|TRBD2|many|TRBJ2-1
CSAKRVGRSYNEQFF
TGCAGTGCTAAAAGGGTCGGGAGGTCCTACAATGAGCAGTTCTTC
>TRBV5-1|-|-|TRBJ2-5
CASSLGDRETQYF
TGCGCCAGCAGCTTGGGAGACCGAGAGACCCAGTACTTC
>TRBV3-1|-|few|TRBJ1-1
CASSQYGTEAFF
TGTGCCAGCAGCCAGTATGGGACTGAAGCTTTCTTT
>TRBV20-1|TRBD2|many|TRBJ2-1
CSAQDPWGGNYNEQFF
TGCAGTGCCCAAGATCCCTGGGGGGGGAATTACAATGAGCAGTTCTTC
>TRBV12-3/TRBV12-4|TRBD1|few|TRBJ1-5
CASSLDRVDQPQHF
TGTGCCAGCAGTTTGGACAGGGTAGATCAGCCCCAGCATTTT